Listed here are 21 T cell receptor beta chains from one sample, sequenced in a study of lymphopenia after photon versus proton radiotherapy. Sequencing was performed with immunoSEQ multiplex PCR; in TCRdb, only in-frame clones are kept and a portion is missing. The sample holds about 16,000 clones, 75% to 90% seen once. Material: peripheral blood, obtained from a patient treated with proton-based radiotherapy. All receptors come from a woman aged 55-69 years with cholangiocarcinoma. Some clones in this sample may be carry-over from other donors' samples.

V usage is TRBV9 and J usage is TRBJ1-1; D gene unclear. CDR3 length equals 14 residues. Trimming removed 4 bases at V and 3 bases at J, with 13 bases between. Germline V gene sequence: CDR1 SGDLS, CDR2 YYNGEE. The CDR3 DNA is TGTGCCAGCAGCCCCGTCGCAGGCTACACTGAAGCTTTCTTT. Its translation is CASSPVAGYTEAFF.

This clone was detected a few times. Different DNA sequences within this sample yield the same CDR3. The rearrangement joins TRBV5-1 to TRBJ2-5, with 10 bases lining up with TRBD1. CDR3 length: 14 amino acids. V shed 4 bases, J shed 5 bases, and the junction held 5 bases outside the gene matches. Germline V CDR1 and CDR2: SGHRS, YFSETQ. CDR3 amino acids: CASSEGTGVETQYF. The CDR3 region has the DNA TGCGCCAGCAGCGAAGGGACAGGGGTTGAGACCCAGTACTTC.

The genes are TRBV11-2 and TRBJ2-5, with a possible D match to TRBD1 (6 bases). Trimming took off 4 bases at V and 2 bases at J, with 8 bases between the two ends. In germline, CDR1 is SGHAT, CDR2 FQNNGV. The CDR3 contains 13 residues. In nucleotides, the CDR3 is TGTGCCAGCAGCTACGGACAGCAAGAGACCCAGTACTTC. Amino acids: CASSYGQQETQYF.

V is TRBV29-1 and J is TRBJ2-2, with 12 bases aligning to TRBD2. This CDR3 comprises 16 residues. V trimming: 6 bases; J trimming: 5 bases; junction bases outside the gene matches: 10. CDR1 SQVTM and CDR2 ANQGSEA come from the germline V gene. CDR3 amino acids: CSVHRVLAGGTGELFF. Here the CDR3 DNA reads TGCAGCGTACACAGGGTGCTAGCGGGAGGGACCGGGGAGCTGTTTTTT.

CDR3 sequence (DNA): TGTGCCAGCAGTCAGACAGGGCCCCCTGATGAGACCCAGTACTTC. It translates to CASSQTGPPDETQYF. The chain combines TRBV2 with TRBJ2-5, with 7 bases identical to TRBD1. CDR1 is SNHLY, CDR2 FYNNEI, per germline. After removal of 5 bases from V and 5 bases from J, the junction contained 11 bases not matched to a gene. The CDR3 is 15 residues long.

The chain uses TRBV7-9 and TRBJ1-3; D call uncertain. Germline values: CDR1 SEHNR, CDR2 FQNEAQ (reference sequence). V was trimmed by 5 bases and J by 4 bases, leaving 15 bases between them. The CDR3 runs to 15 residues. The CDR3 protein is CASSPIGLGGNTIYF. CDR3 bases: TGTGCCAGCAGCCCCATAGGACTCGGAGGAAACACCATATATTTT.

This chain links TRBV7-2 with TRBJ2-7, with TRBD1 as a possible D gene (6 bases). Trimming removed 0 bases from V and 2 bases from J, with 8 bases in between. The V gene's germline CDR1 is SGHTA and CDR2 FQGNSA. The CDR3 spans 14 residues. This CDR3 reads CASSLAGTTYEQYF. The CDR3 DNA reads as TGTGCCAGCAGCTTAGCGGGGACAACCTACGAGCAGTACTTC.

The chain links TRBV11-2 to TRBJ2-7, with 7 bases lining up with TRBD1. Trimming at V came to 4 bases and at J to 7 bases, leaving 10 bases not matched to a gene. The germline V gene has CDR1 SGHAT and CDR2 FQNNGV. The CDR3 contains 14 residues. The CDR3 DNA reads TGTGCCAGCAGCTGGAGGTCAGGGGGTGGAGAGCAGTACTTC. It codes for CASSWRSGGGEQYF. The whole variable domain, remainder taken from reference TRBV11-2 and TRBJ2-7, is EAGVAQSPRYKIIEKRQSVAFWCNPISGHATLYWYQQILGQGPKLLIQFQNNGVVDDSQLPKDRFSAERLKGVDSTLKIQPAKLEDSAVYLCASSWRSGGGEQYFGPGTRLTVT.

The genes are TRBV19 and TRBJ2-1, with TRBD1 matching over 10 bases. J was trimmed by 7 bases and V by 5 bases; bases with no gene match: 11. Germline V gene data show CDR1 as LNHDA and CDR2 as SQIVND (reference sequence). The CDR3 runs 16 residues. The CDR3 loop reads CASSVHRDRGPNEQFF. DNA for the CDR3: TGTGCCAGTAGTGTCCACCGGGACAGGGGACCTAATGAGCAGTTCTTC. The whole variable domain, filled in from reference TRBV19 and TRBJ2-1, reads DGGITQSPKYLFRKEGQNVTLSCEQNLNHDAMYWYRQDPGQGLRLIYYSQIVNDFQKGDIAEGYSVSREKKESFPLTVTSAQKNPTAFYLCASSVHRDRGPNEQFFGPGTRLTVL.

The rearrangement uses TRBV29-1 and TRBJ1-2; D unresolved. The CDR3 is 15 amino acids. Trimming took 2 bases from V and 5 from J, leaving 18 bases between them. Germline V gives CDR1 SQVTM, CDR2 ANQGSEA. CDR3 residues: CSVELSGGLRYGYTF. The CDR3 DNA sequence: TGCAGCGTTGAACTGTCAGGAGGACTGAGGTATGGCTACACCTTC.

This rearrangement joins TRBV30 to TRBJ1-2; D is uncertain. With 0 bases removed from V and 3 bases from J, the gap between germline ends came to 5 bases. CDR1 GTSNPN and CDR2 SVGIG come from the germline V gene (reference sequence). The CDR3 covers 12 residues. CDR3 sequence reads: CAWSVQDYGYTF. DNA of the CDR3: TGTGCCTGGAGTGTACAAGACTATGGCTACACCTTC. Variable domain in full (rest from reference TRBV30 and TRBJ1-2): SQTIHQWPATLVQPVGSPLSLECTVEGTSNPNLYWYRQAAGRGLQLLFYSVGIGQISSEVPQNLSASRPQDRQFILSSKKLLLSDSGFYLCAWSVQDYGYTFGSGTRLTVV.

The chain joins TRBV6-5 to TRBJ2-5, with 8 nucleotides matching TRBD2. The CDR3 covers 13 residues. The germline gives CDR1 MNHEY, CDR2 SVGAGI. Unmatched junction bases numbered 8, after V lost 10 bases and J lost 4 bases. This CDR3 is CATRILAGETQYF. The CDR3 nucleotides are TGTGCCACTCGAATCCTAGCGGGAGAGACCCAGTACTTC.

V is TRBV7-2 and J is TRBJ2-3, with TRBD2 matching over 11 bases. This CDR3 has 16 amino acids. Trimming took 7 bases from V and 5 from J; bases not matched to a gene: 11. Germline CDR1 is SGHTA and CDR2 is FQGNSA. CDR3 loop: CASNKIVAGGLDTQYF. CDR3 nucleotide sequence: TGTGCCAGCAACAAAATAGTAGCGGGAGGGCTAGATACGCAGTATTTT.

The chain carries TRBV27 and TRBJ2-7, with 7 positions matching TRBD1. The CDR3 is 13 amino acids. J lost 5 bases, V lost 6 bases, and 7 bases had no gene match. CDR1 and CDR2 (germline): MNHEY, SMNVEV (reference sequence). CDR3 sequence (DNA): TGTGCCAGCAGCTCTTTGACAGGGAACGAGCAGTACTTC. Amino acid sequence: CASSSLTGNEQYF.

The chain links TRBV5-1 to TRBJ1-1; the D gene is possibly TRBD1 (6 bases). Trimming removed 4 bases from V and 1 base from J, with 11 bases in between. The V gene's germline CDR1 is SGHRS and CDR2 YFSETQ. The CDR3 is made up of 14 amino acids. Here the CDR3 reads CASSGMDRNTEAFF. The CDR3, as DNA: TGCGCCAGCAGCGGAATGGACAGGAACACTGAAGCTTTCTTT. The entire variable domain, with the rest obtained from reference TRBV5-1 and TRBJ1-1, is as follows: KAGVTQTPRYLIKTRGQQVTLSCSPISGHRSVSWYQQTPGQGLQFLFEYFSETQRNKGNFPGRFSGRQFSNSRSEMNVSTLELGDSALYLCASSGMDRNTEAFFGQGTRLTVV.

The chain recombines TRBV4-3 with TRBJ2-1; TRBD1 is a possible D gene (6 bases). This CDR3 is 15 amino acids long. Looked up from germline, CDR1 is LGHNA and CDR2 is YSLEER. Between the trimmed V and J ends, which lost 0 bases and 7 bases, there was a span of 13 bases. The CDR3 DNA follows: TGCGCCAGCAGCCAAGACAGGGGAGAAACGAATGAGCAGTTCTTC. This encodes CASSQDRGETNEQFF.

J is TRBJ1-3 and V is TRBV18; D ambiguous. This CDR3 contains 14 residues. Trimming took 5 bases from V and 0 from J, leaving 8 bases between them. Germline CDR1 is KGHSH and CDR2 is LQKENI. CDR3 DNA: TGTGCCAGCTCAGCCACAATCTCTGGAAACACCATATATTTT. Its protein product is CASSATISGNTIYF.

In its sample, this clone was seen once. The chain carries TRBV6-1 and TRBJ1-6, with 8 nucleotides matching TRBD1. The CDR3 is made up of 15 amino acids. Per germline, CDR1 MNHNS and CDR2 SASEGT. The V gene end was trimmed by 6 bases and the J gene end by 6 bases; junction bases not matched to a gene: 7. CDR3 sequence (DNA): TGTGCCAGCAGGGGGGACAGGAGCTTTAATTCACCCCTCCACTTT. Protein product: CASRGDRSFNSPLHF.

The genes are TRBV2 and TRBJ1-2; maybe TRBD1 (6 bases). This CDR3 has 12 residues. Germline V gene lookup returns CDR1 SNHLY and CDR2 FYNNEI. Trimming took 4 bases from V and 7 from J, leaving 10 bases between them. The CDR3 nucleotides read TGTGCCAGCAGTGGACAGGATGGTGGCTACACCTTC. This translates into CASSGQDGGYTF.

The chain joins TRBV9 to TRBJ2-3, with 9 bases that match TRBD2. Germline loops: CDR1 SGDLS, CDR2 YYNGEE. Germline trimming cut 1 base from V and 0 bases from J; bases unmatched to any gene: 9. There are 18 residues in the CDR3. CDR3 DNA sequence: TGTGCCAGCAGCGTACCCTCCCCTCTAGCGGGGAGCACAGATACGCAGTATTTT. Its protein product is CASSVPSPLAGSTDTQYF.

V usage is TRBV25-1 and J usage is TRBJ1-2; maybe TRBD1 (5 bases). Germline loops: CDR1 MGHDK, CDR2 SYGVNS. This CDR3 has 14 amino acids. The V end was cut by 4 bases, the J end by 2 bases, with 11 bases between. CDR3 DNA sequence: TGTGCCAGCAGTGTACTGACAGAGAACTATGGCTACACCTTC. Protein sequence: CASSVLTENYGYTF.